This TCR beta chain was sequenced for a study of naive and memory T cell subsets. In its sample, this clonotype was seen a few times. Its specificity is unknown. Losses at the gene ends were 1 base for V and 9 bases for J; bases not matched to a gene: 8. The CDR3 spans 15 residues. Per germline, CDR1 SGHVS and CDR2 FNYEAQ. Described treatment: skin biopsy from PPD injection site in Mantoux-positive individual. An oligonucleotide containing a UMI was ligated to the 3' end of TCR cDNA. The SP2 primer and nested alpha and beta constant region primers amplified ligated cDNA in four rounds. For blood and skin samples, reverse transcription used TCR alpha and beta constant primers. TCRdb re-analysed the UMI-ligation and nested PCR reads in MiXCR, keeping a single row per CDR3 protein. The table shows approximately 21,000 distinct CDR3 sequences, with about 6.1% occurring only once. Study-level points and caveats: Reportedly, tuberculin skin test sites gave far more TCRs than other biopsies. More TCRs at tuberculin sites were read as hypersensitivity T cell infiltration.

This chain links TRBV7-6 with TRBJ2-1, with 8 bases aligning to TRBD2. This specimen consisted of skin, obtained from a tuberculin skin test site. The receptor's source is an adult in good health. CDR3 bases: TGTGCCAGCAGCTTAGGGATTAGCGGGAATTTTGAGCAGTTCTTC. This encodes CASSLGISGNFEQFF.